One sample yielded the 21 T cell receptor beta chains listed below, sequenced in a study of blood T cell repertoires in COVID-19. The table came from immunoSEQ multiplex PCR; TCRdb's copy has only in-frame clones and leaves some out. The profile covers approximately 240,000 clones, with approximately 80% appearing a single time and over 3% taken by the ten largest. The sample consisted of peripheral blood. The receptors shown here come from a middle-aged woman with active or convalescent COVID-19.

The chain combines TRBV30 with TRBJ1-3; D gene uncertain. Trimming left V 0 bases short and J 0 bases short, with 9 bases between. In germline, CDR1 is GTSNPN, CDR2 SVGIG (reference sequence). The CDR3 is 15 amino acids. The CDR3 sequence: CAWSVNSRSGNTIYF. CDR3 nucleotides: TGTGCCTGGAGTGTAAACTCTCGCTCTGGAAACACCATATATTTT.

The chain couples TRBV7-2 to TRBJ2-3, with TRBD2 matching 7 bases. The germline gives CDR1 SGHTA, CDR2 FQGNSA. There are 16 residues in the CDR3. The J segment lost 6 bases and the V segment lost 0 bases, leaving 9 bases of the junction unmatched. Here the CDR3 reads CASSLAGLAVRDTQYF. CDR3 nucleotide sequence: TGTGCCAGCAGCTTAGCCGGGCTAGCGGTTCGTGATACGCAGTATTTT.

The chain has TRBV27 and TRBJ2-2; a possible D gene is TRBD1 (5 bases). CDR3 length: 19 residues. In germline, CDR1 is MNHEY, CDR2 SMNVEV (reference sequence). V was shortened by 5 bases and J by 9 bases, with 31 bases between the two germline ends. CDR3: CASSPLVRVGSTPLRELFF. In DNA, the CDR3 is TGTGCCAGCAGTCCCCTAGTCAGGGTCGGATCCACACCACTCCGGGAGCTGTTTTTT.

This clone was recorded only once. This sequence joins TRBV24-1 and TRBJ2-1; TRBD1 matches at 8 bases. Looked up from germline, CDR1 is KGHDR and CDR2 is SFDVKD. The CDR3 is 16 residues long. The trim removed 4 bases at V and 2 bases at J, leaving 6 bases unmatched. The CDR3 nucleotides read TGTGCCACCAGTGACCCGACAGGGGAAACCTACAATGAGCAGTTCTTC. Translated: CATSDPTGETYNEQFF.

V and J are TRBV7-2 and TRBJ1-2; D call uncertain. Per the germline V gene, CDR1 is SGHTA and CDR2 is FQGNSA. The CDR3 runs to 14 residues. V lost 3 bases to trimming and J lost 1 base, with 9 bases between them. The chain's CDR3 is CASSFYRGNYGYTF. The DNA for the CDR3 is TGTGCCAGCAGCTTTTATCGGGGTAACTATGGCTACACCTTC.

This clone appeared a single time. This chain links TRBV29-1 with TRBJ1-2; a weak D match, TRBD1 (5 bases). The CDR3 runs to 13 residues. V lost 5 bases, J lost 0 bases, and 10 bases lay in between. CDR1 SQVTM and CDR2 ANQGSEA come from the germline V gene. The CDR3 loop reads CSVPGLANYGYTF. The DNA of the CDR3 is TGCAGCGTTCCAGGGTTAGCTAACTATGGCTACACCTTC.

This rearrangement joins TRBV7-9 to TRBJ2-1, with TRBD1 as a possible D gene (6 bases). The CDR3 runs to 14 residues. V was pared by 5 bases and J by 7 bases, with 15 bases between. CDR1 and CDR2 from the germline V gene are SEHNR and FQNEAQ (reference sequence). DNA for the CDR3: TGTGCCAGCAGCCATGACGCGCAGGGGAATGAGCAGTTCTTC. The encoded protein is CASSHDAQGNEQFF.

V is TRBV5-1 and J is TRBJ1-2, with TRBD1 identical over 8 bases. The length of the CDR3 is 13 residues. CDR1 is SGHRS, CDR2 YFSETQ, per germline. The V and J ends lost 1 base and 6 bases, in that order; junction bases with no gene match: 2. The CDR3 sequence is CASSLPTGDGYTF. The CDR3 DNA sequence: TGCGCCAGCAGCTTGCCGACAGGGGATGGCTACACCTTC.

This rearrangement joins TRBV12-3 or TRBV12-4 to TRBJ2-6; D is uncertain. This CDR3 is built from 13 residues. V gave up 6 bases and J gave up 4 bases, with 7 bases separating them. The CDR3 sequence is CASSPSGANVLTF. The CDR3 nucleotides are TGTGCCAGCAGCCCCTCCGGGGCCAACGTCCTGACTTTC.

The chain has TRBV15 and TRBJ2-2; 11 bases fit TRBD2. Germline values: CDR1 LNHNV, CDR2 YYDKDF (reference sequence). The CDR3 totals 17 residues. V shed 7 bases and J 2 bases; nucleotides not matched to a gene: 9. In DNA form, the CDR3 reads TGTGCCACCATCTCCGGACTAGCGGGCCTTAACACCGGGGAGCTGTTTTTT. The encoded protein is CATISGLAGLNTGELFF.

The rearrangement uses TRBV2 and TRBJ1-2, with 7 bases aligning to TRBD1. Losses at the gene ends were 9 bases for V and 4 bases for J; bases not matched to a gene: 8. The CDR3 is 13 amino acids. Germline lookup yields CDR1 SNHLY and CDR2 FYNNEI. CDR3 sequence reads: CARGRDSAYGYTF. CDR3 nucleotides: TGTGCCAGGGGACGGGACAGCGCCTATGGCTACACCTTC.

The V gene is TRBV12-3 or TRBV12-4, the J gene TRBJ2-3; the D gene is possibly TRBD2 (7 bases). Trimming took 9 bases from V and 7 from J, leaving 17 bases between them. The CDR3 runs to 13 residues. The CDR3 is CASARGGAHTQYF. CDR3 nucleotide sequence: TGTGCCAGTGCCCGAGGGGGGGCACATACGCAGTATTTT.

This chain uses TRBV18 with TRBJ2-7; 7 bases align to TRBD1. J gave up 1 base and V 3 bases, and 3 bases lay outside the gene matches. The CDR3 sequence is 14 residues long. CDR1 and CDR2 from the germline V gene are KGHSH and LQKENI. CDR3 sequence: CASSPPGQSYEQYF. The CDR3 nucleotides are TGTGCCAGCTCACCCCCGGGACAGTCCTACGAGCAGTACTTC.

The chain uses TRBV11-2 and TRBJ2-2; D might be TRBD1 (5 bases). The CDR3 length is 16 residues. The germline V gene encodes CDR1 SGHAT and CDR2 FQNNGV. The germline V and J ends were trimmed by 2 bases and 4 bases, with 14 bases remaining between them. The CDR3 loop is CASSLWLRASTGELFF. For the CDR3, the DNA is TGTGCCAGCAGCTTATGGCTCAGGGCCAGCACCGGGGAGCTGTTTTTT.

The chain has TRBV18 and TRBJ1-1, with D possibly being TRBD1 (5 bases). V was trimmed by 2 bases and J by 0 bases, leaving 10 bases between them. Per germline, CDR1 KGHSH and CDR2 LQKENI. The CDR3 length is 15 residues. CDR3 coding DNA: TGTGCCAGCTCACCAGGGGCAGGGATGAACACTGAAGCTTTCTTT. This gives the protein CASSPGAGMNTEAFF.

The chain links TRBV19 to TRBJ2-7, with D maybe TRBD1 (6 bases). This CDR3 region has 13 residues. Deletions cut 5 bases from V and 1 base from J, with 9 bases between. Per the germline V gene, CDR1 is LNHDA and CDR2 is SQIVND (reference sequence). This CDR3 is CASSPGQSYEQYF. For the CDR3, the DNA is TGTGCCAGTAGTCCCGGACAGTCCTACGAGCAGTACTTC.

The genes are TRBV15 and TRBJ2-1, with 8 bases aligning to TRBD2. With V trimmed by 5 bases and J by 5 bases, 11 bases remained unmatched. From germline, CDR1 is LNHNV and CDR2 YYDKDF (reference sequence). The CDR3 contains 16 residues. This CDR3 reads CATSSNGGAFNNEQFF. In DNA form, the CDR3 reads TGTGCCACCAGCTCGAACGGGGGGGCATTTAACAATGAGCAGTTCTTC.

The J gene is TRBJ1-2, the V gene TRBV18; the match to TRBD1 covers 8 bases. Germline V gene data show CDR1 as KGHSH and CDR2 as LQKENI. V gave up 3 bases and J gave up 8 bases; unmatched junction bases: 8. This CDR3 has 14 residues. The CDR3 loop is CASSPPDRGEGYTF. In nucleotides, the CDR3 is TGTGCCAGCTCACCTCCCGACAGGGGAGAAGGCTACACCTTC. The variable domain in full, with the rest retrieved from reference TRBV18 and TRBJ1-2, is NAGVMQNPRHLVRRRGQEARLRCSPMKGHSHVYWYRQLPEEGLKFMVYLQKENIIDESGMPKERFSAEFPKEGPSILRIQQVVRGDSAAYFCASSPPDRGEGYTFGSGTRLTVV.

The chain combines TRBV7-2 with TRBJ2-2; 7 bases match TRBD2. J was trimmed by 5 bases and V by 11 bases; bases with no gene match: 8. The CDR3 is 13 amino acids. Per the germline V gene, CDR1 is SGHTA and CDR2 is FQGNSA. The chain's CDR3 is CAGRQGGTGELFF. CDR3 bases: TGTGCCGGAAGGCAGGGAGGGACCGGGGAGCTGTTTTTT.

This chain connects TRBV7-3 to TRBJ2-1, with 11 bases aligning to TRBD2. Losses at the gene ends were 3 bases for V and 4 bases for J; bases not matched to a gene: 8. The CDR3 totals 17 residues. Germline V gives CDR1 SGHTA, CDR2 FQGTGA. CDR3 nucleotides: TGTGCCAGCAGCTTTGAGGGCACTAGCGGGGGATACAATGAGCAGTTCTTC. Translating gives CASSFEGTSGGYNEQFF.

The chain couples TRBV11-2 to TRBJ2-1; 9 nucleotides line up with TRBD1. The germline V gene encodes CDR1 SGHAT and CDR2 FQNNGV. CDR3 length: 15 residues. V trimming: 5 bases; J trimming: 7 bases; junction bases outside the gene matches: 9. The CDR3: CASSKGQGISNEQFF. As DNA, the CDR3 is TGTGCCAGCAGCAAAGGACAGGGGATTTCAAATGAGCAGTTCTTC.